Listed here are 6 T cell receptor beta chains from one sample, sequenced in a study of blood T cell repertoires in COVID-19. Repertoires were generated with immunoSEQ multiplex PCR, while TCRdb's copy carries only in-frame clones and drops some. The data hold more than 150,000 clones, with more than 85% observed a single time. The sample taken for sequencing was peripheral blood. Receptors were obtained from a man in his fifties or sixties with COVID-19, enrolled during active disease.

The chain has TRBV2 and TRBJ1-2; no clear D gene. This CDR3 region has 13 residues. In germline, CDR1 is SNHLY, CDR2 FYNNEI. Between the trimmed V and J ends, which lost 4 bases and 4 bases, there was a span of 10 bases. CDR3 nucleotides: TGTGCCAGCAGTGGGGAGTTCACCTATGGCTACACCTTC. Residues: CASSGEFTYGYTF.

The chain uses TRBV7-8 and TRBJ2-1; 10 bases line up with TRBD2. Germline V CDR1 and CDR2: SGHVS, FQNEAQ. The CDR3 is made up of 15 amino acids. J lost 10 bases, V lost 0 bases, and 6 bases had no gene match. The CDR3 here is CASSLASGGSMEQFF. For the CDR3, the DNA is TGTGCCAGCAGCTTAGCTAGCGGGGGGTCGATGGAGCAGTTCTTC. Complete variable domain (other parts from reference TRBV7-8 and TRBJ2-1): GAGVSQSPRYKVAKRGQDVALRCDPISGHVSLFWYQQALGQGPEFLTYFQNEAQLDKSGLPSDRFFAERPEGSVSTLKIQRTQQEDSAVYLCASSLASGGSMEQFFGPGTRLTVL.

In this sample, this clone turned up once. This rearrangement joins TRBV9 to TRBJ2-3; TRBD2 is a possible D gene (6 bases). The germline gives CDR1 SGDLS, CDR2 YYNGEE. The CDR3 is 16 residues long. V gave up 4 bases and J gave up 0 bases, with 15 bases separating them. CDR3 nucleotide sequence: TGTGCCAGCAGCTCGGAGGGAGCGGCTAGCACAGATACGCAGTATTTT. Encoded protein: CASSSEGAASTDTQYF.

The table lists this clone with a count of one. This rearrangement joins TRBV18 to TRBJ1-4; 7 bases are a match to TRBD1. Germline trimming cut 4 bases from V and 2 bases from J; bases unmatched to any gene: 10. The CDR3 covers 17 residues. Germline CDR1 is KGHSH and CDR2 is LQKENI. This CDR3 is CASSQILQGSTNEKLFF. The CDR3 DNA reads TGTGCCAGCTCACAAATATTACAGGGGTCGACTAATGAAAAACTGTTTTTT. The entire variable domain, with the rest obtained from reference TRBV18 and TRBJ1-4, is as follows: NAGVMQNPRHLVRRRGQEARLRCSPMKGHSHVYWYRQLPEEGLKFMVYLQKENIIDESGMPKERFSAEFPKEGPSILRIQQVVRGDSAAYFCASSQILQGSTNEKLFFGSGTQLSVL.

As DNA, the CDR3 is TGTGCCAGCAGTTACGAGGGGGCCGGCACTGAAGCTTTCTTT. Translating gives CASSYEGAGTEAFF. V is TRBV6-6 and J is TRBJ1-1; the match to TRBD1 covers 7 bases. CDR1 MNHNY and CDR2 SVGAGI come from the germline V gene (reference sequence). The CDR3 totals 14 residues. The J segment lost 4 bases and the V segment lost 2 bases, leaving 4 bases of the junction unmatched.

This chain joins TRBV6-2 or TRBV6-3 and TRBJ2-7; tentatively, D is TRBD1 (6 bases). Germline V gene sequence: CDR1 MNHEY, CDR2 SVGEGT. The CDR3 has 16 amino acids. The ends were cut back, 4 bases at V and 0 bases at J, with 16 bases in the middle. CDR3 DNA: TGTGCCAGCAGTTCCTTCCCGACAGGCTACTCCTACGAGCAGTACTTC. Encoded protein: CASSSFPTGYSYEQYF.